The 24 T cell receptor beta chains listed next were all sequenced from one sample in a study of blood T cell repertoires in COVID-19. The table came from immunoSEQ multiplex PCR; TCRdb's copy has only in-frame clones and leaves some out. The sample lists 200,000 to 250,000 clones; roughly 76% were seen once. What was sequenced was peripheral blood. The receptors shown here come from a woman older than 75 with COVID-19, enrolled during active disease.

V usage is TRBV7-9 and J usage is TRBJ2-7; TRBD2 matches 12 bases. Unmatched junction bases numbered 4, after V lost 4 bases and J lost 3 bases. The CDR3 has 15 residues. The germline V gene encodes CDR1 SEHNR and CDR2 FQNEAQ (reference sequence). For the CDR3, the DNA is TGTGCCAGCAGCTCCCTAGCGGGAGGGGGCTACGAGCAGTACTTC. Amino acids: CASSSLAGGGYEQYF.

The rearrangement joins TRBV9 to TRBJ2-3; perhaps TRBD2 as D (5 bases). The germline gives CDR1 SGDLS, CDR2 YYNGEE. The CDR3 has 15 amino acids. The ends were cut back, 2 bases at V and 3 bases at J, with 13 bases in the middle. Written as DNA, the CDR3 is TGTGCCAGCAGCGTCGATGGGCGGGTAACAGATACGCAGTATTTT. Translated: CASSVDGRVTDTQYF.

The rearrangement links TRBV6-5 to TRBJ1-1; a weak D match, TRBD1 (5 bases). Trimming pared 5 bases from V and 3 bases from J, leaving 10 bases between. The V gene's germline CDR1 is MNHEY and CDR2 SVGAGI. This CDR3 has 13 amino acids. The CDR3 bases are TGTGCCAGCAGTCAATCAGGGTACACTGAAGCTTTCTTT. Its translation: CASSQSGYTEAFF.

V usage is TRBV9 and J usage is TRBJ1-3; perhaps TRBD1 as D (5 bases). CDR1 is SGDLS, CDR2 YYNGEE, per germline. The V end lost 4 bases, the J end lost 0 bases, and 8 bases lay between the germline ends. The CDR3 runs to 14 residues. In DNA, the CDR3 is TGTGCCAGCAGCAGGGACTACTCTGGAAACACCATATATTTT. Residues: CASSRDYSGNTIYF. The full variable domain, its missing parts supplied by reference TRBV9 and TRBJ1-3, is DSGVTQTPKHLITATGQRVTLRCSPRSGDLSVYWYQQSLDQGLQFLIQYYNGEERAKGNILERFSAQQFPDLHSELNLSSLELGDSALYFCASSRDYSGNTIYFGEGSWLTVV.

The V and J genes are TRBV1 and TRBJ2-7; the table's D call, TRBD2, has no DNA check behind it. TRBV1 is described as a pseudogene. The CDR3 consists of 15 residues. The CDR3 loop reads CTSSQEEGYTYEQYF. As DNA, the CDR3 is TGCACCAGCAGCCAAGAAGAGGGTTATACCTACGAGCAGTACTTC.

This clone was observed a few times. The chain uses TRBV5-4 and TRBJ1-2; D ambiguous. CDR1 SGHNT and CDR2 YYREEE come from the germline V gene (reference sequence). Deletions cut 5 bases from V and 4 bases from J, with 12 bases between. CDR3 length: 13 amino acids. DNA of the CDR3: TGTGCCAGCAGGGCGGAGGACCGCTATGGCTACACCTTC. Translating gives CASRAEDRYGYTF.

The chain carries TRBV29-1 and TRBJ1-2; tentative D call: TRBD1 (5 bases). The germline V and J ends were trimmed by 1 base and 7 bases, with 13 bases remaining between them. Germline assignment: CDR1 SQVTM and CDR2 ANQGSEA. The CDR3 is 13 amino acids. The CDR3 region is CSVEGGGAGGYTF. DNA for the CDR3: TGCAGCGTTGAAGGAGGAGGGGCGGGTGGCTACACCTTC.

Only a few counts were recorded for this clone. The V gene is TRBV28, the J gene TRBJ1-5; 7 nucleotides align to TRBD1. From germline, CDR1 is MDHEN and CDR2 SYDVKM. The CDR3 extends over 16 amino acids. After removal of 6 bases from V and 3 bases from J, the junction contained 11 bases not matched to a gene. CDR3 residues: CASSLTGVRLNQPQHF. DNA for the CDR3: TGTGCCAGCAGCCTAACAGGGGTCCGTCTCAATCAGCCCCAGCATTTT.

A single count supports this clone. With a much larger clone just one base away, this may be a read error. The sample carries other DNA sequences with the same CDR3. The chain carries TRBV7-3 and TRBJ2-1; D is possibly TRBD2 (6 bases). Between the trimmed V and J ends, which lost 4 bases and 1 base, there was a span of 8 bases. The CDR3 extends over 14 amino acids. The germline V gene has CDR1 SGHTA and CDR2 FQGTGA. The CDR3 sequence is CASSSGLSYNEQFF. As DNA, the CDR3 is TGTGCCAGCAGCTCGGGACTGTCCTACAATGAGCAGTTCTTC.

The table lists this clone with a count of one. This chain uses TRBV10-3 with TRBJ2-1; a weak D match, TRBD2 (6 bases). CDR1 is ENHRY, CDR2 SYGVKD, per germline. V dropped 10 bases and J dropped 6 bases, with 13 bases sitting between them. The CDR3 contains 12 residues. The CDR3 DNA reads TGTGCCAGCGGGATAGGGGTCAATGAGCAGTTCTTC. Translating gives CASGIGVNEQFF.

The sample holds many counts of this clone. This rearrangement joins TRBV4-3 to TRBJ2-1; TRBD2 matches at 8 bases. Germline V gene sequence: CDR1 LGHNA, CDR2 YSLEER. The trim removed 0 bases at V and 1 base at J, leaving 5 bases unmatched. This CDR3 spans 17 amino acids. The CDR3 coding sequence is TGCGCCAGCAGCCAAGAGGTAGCGGGAAAATCCTACAATGAGCAGTTCTTC. Its protein is CASSQEVAGKSYNEQFF.

The chain is built from TRBV29-1 and TRBJ2-7; 10 nucleotides line up with TRBD2. The CDR3 loop spans 12 amino acids. V gave up 6 bases and J gave up 3 bases; unmatched junction bases: 2. Germline V lookup: CDR1 SQVTM, CDR2 ANQGSEA. The CDR3 is CSVWTSGYEQYF. DNA of the CDR3: TGCAGCGTCTGGACTAGCGGCTACGAGCAGTACTTC.

The rearrangement joins TRBV6-2 or TRBV6-3 to TRBJ1-2; D unresolved. The CDR3 covers 13 residues. V lost 4 bases to trimming and J lost 8 bases, with 14 bases between them. Germline values: CDR1 MNHEY, CDR2 SVGEGT. The CDR3 region is CASSSRGLGGYTF. CDR3 DNA: TGTGCCAGCAGTTCGCGCGGCCTCGGGGGCTACACCTTC.

The genes are TRBV5-1 and TRBJ1-3; 7 bases line up with TRBD1. Germline lookup yields CDR1 SGHRS and CDR2 YFSETQ. With 2 bases clipped from V and 1 base from J, the junction kept 6 bases outside the gene matches. The CDR3 spans 16 residues. DNA for the CDR3: TGCGCCAGCAGCTTATGGACAGGTCAATCTGGAAACACCATATATTTT. Translated, it gives CASSLWTGQSGNTIYF.

The chain recombines TRBV5-5 with TRBJ1-2; TRBD1 matches 8 bases. V lost 7 bases and J lost 3; bases outside the gene matches: 5. CDR1 is SGHKS and CDR2 is YYEKEE in the germline V gene (reference sequence). This CDR3 region has 13 residues. CDR3 nucleotide sequence: TGTGCCAGCTCCCCGACAGGGGACTATGGCTACACCTTC. Translated, it gives CASSPTGDYGYTF.

Notes on this clone: Compared with germline, one end of the junction differs, possibly owing to a read error. The chain uses TRBV7-2 and TRBJ2-3, with 7 positions matching TRBD1. In germline, CDR1 is SGHTA, CDR2 FQGNSA. The CDR3 runs to 12 residues. CDR3 nucleotide sequence: TGTGCCAGCAGCTTAGAGGTCAGGGGGATGGATTTT. It translates to CASSLEVRGMDF.

The gene calls are TRBV18 and TRBJ1-1; D remains ambiguous. V gave up 0 bases and J gave up 4 bases, with 3 bases separating them. CDR3 size: 12 residues. Germline V gene data show CDR1 as KGHSH and CDR2 as LQKENI. In DNA form, the CDR3 reads TGTGCCAGCTCACCACCCCGCACTGAAGCTTTCTTT. Translated: CASSPPRTEAFF.

This clone showed up just once. The chain couples TRBV3-1 (or the pseudogene TRBV3-2) to TRBJ2-3; no firm D call. Trimming pared 0 bases from V and 11 bases from J, leaving 12 bases between. Germline V gene sequence: CDR1 LGHDT, CDR2 YNNKEL (reference sequence). CDR3 length: 13 amino acids. The CDR3, as DNA: TGTGCCAGCAGCCAAGATAATGCGGCCCGGCAGTATTTT. Protein: CASSQDNAARQYF.

V and J are TRBV7-2 and TRBJ2-1, with D possibly matching TRBD1 (6 bases). The CDR3 has 15 residues. Trimming took off 2 bases at V and 2 bases at J, with 10 bases between the two ends. Germline CDR1 and CDR2: SGHTA and FQGNSA. CDR3 bases: TGTGCCAGCAGCTTAAGACAGGACGCCTACAATGAGCAGTTCTTC. Residues: CASSLRQDAYNEQFF.

This chain uses TRBV12-3 or TRBV12-4 with TRBJ2-7; D is ambiguous. The CDR3 sequence is 12 residues long. Trimming took off 3 bases at V and 6 bases at J, with 9 bases between the two ends. This chain's CDR3 is CASSFYTSEQYF. In nucleotides, the CDR3 is TGTGCCAGCAGTTTCTATACCTCCGAGCAGTACTTC.

This rearrangement joins TRBV28 to TRBJ1-2, with 7 nucleotides matching TRBD1. The germline gives CDR1 MDHEN, CDR2 SYDVKM. The CDR3 consists of 13 residues. V lost 4 bases, J lost 7 bases, and 6 bases stayed unmatched. The chain's CDR3 is CASSSAGTVGYTF. For the CDR3, the DNA is TGTGCCAGCAGTTCAGCCGGGACAGTTGGCTACACCTTC.

The rearrangement links TRBV11-2 to TRBJ1-4, with a possible D match to TRBD1 (6 bases). This CDR3 has 13 amino acids. Trimming left V 5 bases short and J 10 bases short, with 14 bases between. Germline CDR1 and CDR2: SGHAT and FQNNGV. This chain's CDR3 is CASSRGGGGKLFF. CDR3 nucleotides: TGTGCCAGCAGCCGAGGGGGAGGGGGAAAACTGTTTTTT.

DNA of the CDR3: TGTGCCAGCAGTTACTCGAGCGGGTTGGAGACTGAAGCTTTCTTT. Protein product: CASSYSSGLETEAFF. The chain carries TRBV6-5 and TRBJ1-1; D gene ambiguous. The CDR3 runs to 15 residues. The V and J ends lost 0 bases and 5 bases respectively, with 13 bases between them. Per the germline V gene, CDR1 is MNHEY and CDR2 is SVGAGI.

V is TRBV10-3 and J is TRBJ1-1; D uncertain. The CDR3 covers 15 residues. Germline lookup yields CDR1 ENHRY and CDR2 SYGVKD. V gave up 0 bases and J gave up 1 base, with 9 bases separating them. The CDR3 bases are TGTGCCATCAGTGAGTCAATGGCAGGGAACACTGAAGCTTTCTTT. Translated: CAISESMAGNTEAFF.